Below are 26 T cell receptor beta chains sequenced from a single sample in a study of T cells in Graves' hyperthyroidism and ophthalmopathy (dated by TCRdb to between 2018 and 2021). Library generation was performed with multiplex PCR. Instrument on record: Illumina HiSeq 2000. The TCR beta CDR3 regions were amplified from RNA transcripts. For the first round of RT-PCR on the TCR CDR3, the HTBI primer set was used together with the Qiagen OneStep RT-PCR kit. Through fastp at Q25 and MiXCR, TCRdb rebuilt clones from the public reads, retaining in-frame beta chains. Identical CDR3 protein sequences are pooled into one entry, listed with their most common genes and DNA. The sample has 480,000 or so distinct CDR3 sequences on record, 46% of them singletons. About 43% of the sample goes to the ten largest clones. Material for sequencing was peripheral blood or thyroid tissue (not recorded which). These receptors were taken from an adult woman with Graves' disease, either hyperthyroidism or ophthalmopathy (not recorded which).

The CDR3 region has the DNA TGTGCCAGCCGGCGGGGCAGCTTGAACACTGAAGCTTTCTTT. Translated, it gives CASRRGSLNTEAFF. The chain links TRBV25-1 to TRBJ1-1, with D tentatively TRBD1 (5 bases). From germline, CDR1 is MGHDK and CDR2 SYGVNS. Trimming took off 8 bases at V and 0 bases at J, with 13 bases between the two ends. The CDR3 runs 14 residues.

The chain combines TRBV19 with TRBJ1-3; no reliable D call. V was shortened by 2 bases and J by 1 base, with 9 bases between the two germline ends. Germline lookup yields CDR1 LNHDA and CDR2 SQIVND (reference sequence). CDR3 size: 15 residues. The CDR3 DNA is TGTGCCAGTAGTATAATGGGAAGTTCTGGAAACACCATATATTTT. Protein product: CASSIMGSSGNTIYF.

The genes are TRBV19 and TRBJ1-5, with D possibly TRBD1 on 5 matching bases. CDR3 length equals 17 residues. CDR1 is LNHDA and CDR2 is SQIVND in the germline V gene (reference sequence). V lost 4 bases and J 0 bases, leaving 16 bases between the germline ends. The CDR3 is CASSRPEGTLSNQPQHF. Written as DNA, the CDR3 is TGTGCCAGTAGTAGACCGGAGGGGACCCTTAGCAATCAGCCCCAGCATTTT.

This clonotype was observed a few times. CDR3: CSASEALTSGANVLTF. The CDR3 DNA reads as TGCAGTGCTAGCGAGGCCCTTACCTCTGGGGCCAACGTCCTGACTTTC. The gene calls are TRBV20-1 and TRBJ2-6, with D uncertain. Germline loops: CDR1 DFQATT, CDR2 SNEGSKA (reference sequence). With 3 bases removed from V and 0 bases from J, the gap between germline ends came to 12 bases. The CDR3 loop spans 16 amino acids.

The chain combines TRBV29-1 with TRBJ2-7, with a weak D call TRBD2 (5 bases). This CDR3 is built from 11 residues. The V and J ends lost 6 bases and 2 bases respectively, with 8 bases between them. Germline values: CDR1 SQVTM, CDR2 ANQGSEA. CDR3 sequence reads: CSVGITYEQYF. The CDR3 DNA sequence: TGCAGCGTCGGGATCACCTACGAGCAGTACTTC.

V is TRBV7-9 and J is TRBJ2-7, with D unclear. The ends were cut back, 5 bases at V and 2 bases at J, with 13 bases in the middle. CDR3 length: 14 residues. Per the germline V gene, CDR1 is SEHNR and CDR2 is FQNEAQ (reference sequence). The CDR3 coding sequence is TGTGCCAGCAGCGCGATATACTCCCCCTACGAGCAGTACTTC. Its protein product is CASSAIYSPYEQYF. The full variable domain, with the rest looked up from reference TRBV7-9 and TRBJ2-7, is DTGVSQNPRHKITKRGQNVTFRCDPISEHNRLYWYRQTLGQGPEFLTYFQNEAQLEKSRLLSDRFSAERPKGSFSTLEIQRTEQGDSAMYLCASSAIYSPYEQYFGPGTRLTVT.

The V and J genes are TRBV4-2 and TRBJ1-4; D is unresolved. Trimming took 5 bases from V and 3 from J, leaving 10 bases between them. Germline V lookup: CDR1 LGHNA, CDR2 YNFKEQ. CDR3 size: 14 residues. As DNA, the CDR3 is TGTGCCAGCAGCGAGCCCAGCTCTAATGAAAAACTGTTTTTT. This sequence encodes CASSEPSSNEKLFF.

This chain links TRBV19 with TRBJ2-1; TRBD2 matches at 14 bases. V lost 5 bases, J lost 10 bases, and 4 bases stayed unmatched. CDR1 LNHDA and CDR2 SQIVND come from the germline V gene (reference sequence). The CDR3 is made up of 14 amino acids. CDR3 loop: CASSLGLAGVEQFF. The CDR3 DNA reads TGTGCCAGTAGTTTGGGACTAGCGGGAGTAGAGCAGTTCTTC.

This clonotype was counted at least ten times. The chain recombines TRBV7-9 with TRBJ1-4; maybe TRBD1 (6 bases). V was clipped by 5 bases and J by 10 bases, with 20 bases between them. The germline V gene encodes CDR1 SEHNR and CDR2 FQNEAQ (reference sequence). The CDR3 has 15 amino acids. CDR3 nucleotides: TGTGCCAGCAGCAAAGGACAGCTTAAGGGAGGAAAACTGTTTTTT. The encoded protein is CASSKGQLKGGKLFF.

Worth noting for this clonotype: Since a much larger clone is just one base distant, this may be a read error. CDR3 DNA: TGTGCCAGCAGCTTGGCGCGGTCAGTTAACACTGAAGCTTTCTTT. Encoded protein: CASSLARSVNTEAFF. The chain joins TRBV5-5 to TRBJ1-1; D call uncertain. From germline, CDR1 is SGHKS and CDR2 YYEKEE (reference sequence). The CDR3 is 15 residues long. V lost 0 bases, J lost 2 bases, and 11 bases lay in between.

This clonotype turned up a few times. The gene calls are TRBV10-3 and TRBJ1-5, with 7 bases identical to TRBD1. The CDR3 runs 16 residues. The V and J ends lost 0 bases and 1 base, in that order; junction bases with no gene match: 3. Germline CDR1 is ENHRY and CDR2 is SYGVKD. CDR3 residues: CAISESRGGSNQPQHF. The DNA for the CDR3 is TGTGCCATCAGTGAGTCCAGGGGGGGGAGCAATCAGCCCCAGCATTTT.

This clonotype was seen many times. The chain couples TRBV5-5 to TRBJ2-7; D may correspond to TRBD1 or TRBD2 (6 bases each). In germline, CDR1 is SGHKS, CDR2 YYEKEE (reference sequence). CDR3 size: 13 residues. CDR3 sequence (DNA): TGTACATCGGGGGACACCATTTCCTACGAGCAGTACTTC. Encoded protein: CTSGDTISYEQYF.

As to this clonotype: One junction end disagrees with the germline gene, perhaps due to a read error. The chain combines TRBV29-1 with TRBJ1-3; maybe TRBD1 (5 bases). Germline CDR1 is SQVTM and CDR2 is ANQGSEA. The CDR3 covers 14 residues. The DNA of the CDR3 is TGTAGCGGGGCGGACCTTAGCTCTGTAAACACCATATATTTT. Its translation: CSGADLSSVNTIYF.

This clonotype has a count of ten or more. This chain joins TRBV10-1 and TRBJ1-1; D remains ambiguous. This CDR3 spans 18 amino acids. Deletions cut 8 bases from V and 0 bases from J, with 25 bases between. Germline V lookup: CDR1 WNHNN, CDR2 SYGVQD (reference sequence). The CDR3 DNA is TGCGCCAGCCCCGGAGGGCAGCGAGGGAGTGGGGTGAACACTGAAGCTTTCTTT. It codes for CASPGGQRGSGVNTEAFF.

V usage is TRBV7-8 and J usage is TRBJ1-4; D is uncertain. V lost 3 bases and J 0 bases, leaving 5 bases between the germline ends. Germline values: CDR1 SGHVS, CDR2 FQNEAQ. The length of the CDR3 is 14 residues. CDR3 residues: CASSLYPTNEKLFF. The CDR3 DNA reads as TGTGCCAGCAGCTTGTACCCAACTAATGAAAAACTGTTTTTT.

This clonotype was counted a few times. The CDR3 is CAIRDSSYEQYF. In nucleotides, the CDR3 is TGTGCCATCCGGGACAGCTCCTACGAGCAGTACTTC. The J gene is TRBJ2-7, the V gene TRBV10-3; 7 nucleotides line up with TRBD1. V shed 8 bases and J 0 bases; nucleotides not matched to a gene: 1. Germline V CDR1 and CDR2: ENHRY, SYGVKD. CDR3 length equals 12 residues.

In DNA, the CDR3 is TGCAGCGTAGGGATCACAGGGCCCACTGAAGCTTTCTTT. Translating it yields CSVGITGPTEAFF. The chain joins TRBV29-1 to TRBJ1-1, with D perhaps TRBD1 (6 bases). Trimming cost V 6 bases and J 4 bases, with 15 bases left between them. The CDR3 extends over 13 amino acids. In germline, CDR1 is SQVTM, CDR2 ANQGSEA.

This chain links TRBV7-2 with TRBJ2-5; 7 nucleotides align to TRBD1. V shed 5 bases, J shed 7 bases, and the junction held 13 bases outside the gene matches. The CDR3 extends over 15 amino acids. The germline V gene has CDR1 SGHTA and CDR2 FQGNSA. In nucleotides, the CDR3 is TGTGCCAGCAGCCCGGACAGGTTGTCCCGGGGGACCCAGTACTTC. It is translated as CASSPDRLSRGTQYF.

This clonotype was seen a few times. The junction and the germline gene differ at one end; a read error may be behind it. The chain links TRBV15 to TRBJ1-2; D may be TRBD1 (6 bases). The CDR3 loop spans 15 amino acids. Germline-derived CDR1 and CDR2 are LNHNV and YYDKDF (reference sequence). CDR3 sequence: CASSLLGGRGGGYTF. CDR3 in DNA: TGTGCCAGCAGCTTACTTGGGGGGCGTGGAGGTGGCTACACCTTC. Together with reference TRBV15 and TRBJ1-2, the CDR3 gives the full variable domain: DAMVIQNPRYQVTQFGKPVTLSCSQTLNHNVMYWYQQKSSQAPKLLFHYYDKDFNNEADTPDNFQSRRPNTSFCFLDIRSPGLGDTAMYLCASSLLGGRGGGYTFGSGTRLTVV.

This clonotype was observed many times. The chain recombines TRBV20-1 with TRBJ1-1; D not resolved. Germline CDR1 DFQATT, CDR2 SNEGSKA (reference sequence). The CDR3 spans 16 residues. V was trimmed by 4 bases and J by 1 base, leaving 19 bases between them. Here the CDR3 reads CSATNPQRVWNTEAFF. CDR3 coding DNA: TGCAGTGCTACGAACCCCCAAAGGGTATGGAACACTGAAGCTTTCTTT.

This clonotype was observed many times. The chain is built from TRBV7-9 and TRBJ2-7; no firm D call. Deletions cut 5 bases from V and 2 bases from J, with 13 bases between. The CDR3 runs 14 residues. Germline assignment: CDR1 SEHNR and CDR2 FQNEAQ (reference sequence). Written as DNA, the CDR3 is TGTGCCAGCAGCCCCCCTTCGTTTACCTACGAGCAGTACTTC. It yields the protein CASSPPSFTYEQYF. The whole variable domain, filled in from reference TRBV7-9 and TRBJ2-7, reads DTGVSQNPRHKITKRGQNVTFRCDPISEHNRLYWYRQTLGQGPEFLTYFQNEAQLEKSRLLSDRFSAERPKGSFSTLEIQRTEQGDSAMYLCASSPPSFTYEQYFGPGTRLTVT.

The chain joins TRBV19 to TRBJ1-4; D uncertain. This CDR3 is 12 amino acids long. CDR1 LNHDA and CDR2 SQIVND come from the germline V gene (reference sequence). The germline V and J ends were trimmed by 2 bases and 10 bases, with 8 bases remaining between them. The CDR3: CASSITGGKLFF. The CDR3 bases are TGTGCCAGTAGTATAACGGGTGGAAAACTGTTTTTT. Using reference TRBV19 and TRBJ1-4 for the parts outside the CDR3, the full variable domain is DGGITQSPKYLFRKEGQNVTLSCEQNLNHDAMYWYRQDPGQGLRLIYYSQIVNDFQKGDIAEGYSVSREKKESFPLTVTSAQKNPTAFYLCASSITGGKLFFGSGTQLSVL.

V gene TRBV19 combines with J gene TRBJ1-2; perhaps TRBD1 as D (5 bases). The CDR3 spans 16 residues. Germline V gene data show CDR1 as LNHDA and CDR2 as SQIVND (reference sequence). The V gene lost 5 bases and the J gene lost 9 bases, with 25 bases spanning the gap. The CDR3 loop reads CASSVFSGTQTGSYTF. The CDR3 DNA reads TGTGCCAGTAGTGTCTTTTCCGGGACTCAAACCGGCAGCTACACCTTC.

This clonotype was seen once. This sequence joins TRBV5-1 and TRBJ1-2; D is undetermined. V lost 0 bases to trimming and J lost 8 bases, with 11 bases between them. This CDR3 contains 13 residues. Germline loops: CDR1 SGHRS, CDR2 YFSETQ. The CDR3 loop is CASSLVTGRGYTF. CDR3 in DNA: TGCGCCAGCAGCTTGGTTACCGGGAGAGGCTACACCTTC.

The rearrangement uses TRBV12-3 or TRBV12-4 and TRBJ1-6, with 7 bases matching TRBD1. This CDR3 is built from 16 residues. The trim removed 0 bases at V and 5 bases at J, leaving 4 bases unmatched. This CDR3 is CASSLAGQTNNSPLHF. In DNA, the CDR3 is TGTGCCAGCAGTTTAGCGGGACAGACAAATAATTCACCCCTCCACTTT.

CDR3 in amino acids: CATSATNRGGYGYTF. DNA of the CDR3: TGTGCCACCAGCGCGACTAACAGGGGAGGCTATGGCTACACCTTC. The chain has TRBV24-1 and TRBJ1-2, with 7 bases aligning to TRBD1. The germline V gene has CDR1 KGHDR and CDR2 SFDVKD. There are 15 residues in the CDR3. Trimming took 7 bases from V and 4 from J; bases not matched to a gene: 11.